A single sample gave rise to the 25 T cell receptor beta chains below, sequenced in a study of blood T cell repertoires in COVID-19 (dated by TCRdb to between 2020 and 2021). The method behind the library was the immunoSEQ multiplex PCR assay. TCRdb limited this immuneACCESS table to in-frame rearrangements with V and J called. A share of clones is missing; checked studies link under half to unresolved V genes, and the rest is unexplained. For this sample there are roughly 200,000 clones; over 80% appear just once. The ten largest clones represent about 3.3% of the sample. Specimen: PBMCs or T cells enriched from blood (not recorded which). These receptors originate from a woman aged 25 to 45 who had been exposed to COVID-19.

V and J are TRBV19 and TRBJ1-5; weak D call: TRBD1 (5 bases). There are 13 residues in the CDR3. In germline, CDR1 is LNHDA, CDR2 SQIVND (reference sequence). The germline V and J ends were trimmed by 7 bases and 8 bases, with 15 bases remaining between them. The CDR3 DNA is TGTGCCAGTAACAGGCAGGGCTGGGAGCCCCAGCATTTT. Translating gives CASNRQGWEPQHF.

The chain is built from TRBV14 and TRBJ2-7; the match to TRBD2 covers 10 bases. CDR3 length equals 17 residues. CDR1 and CDR2 (germline): SGHDN, FVKESK. V dropped 0 bases and J dropped 2; count of bases not matched to a gene: 7. CDR3 loop: CASSQESSGGDTYEQYF. The CDR3 nucleotides are TGTGCCAGCAGCCAAGAATCTAGCGGGGGTGATACCTACGAGCAGTACTTC.

This clone was seen a handful of times. The rearrangement joins TRBV28 to TRBJ2-6, with D tentatively TRBD1 (5 bases). This CDR3 has 16 residues. CDR1 is MDHEN, CDR2 SYDVKM, per germline. The germline V and J ends were trimmed by 3 bases and 2 bases, with 11 bases remaining between them. DNA for the CDR3: TGTGCCAGCAGTTTTGGGTTGGGGCCTGGGGCCAACGTCCTGACTTTC. It codes for CASSFGLGPGANVLTF.

The chain combines TRBV19 with TRBJ1-4; 10 bases fit TRBD1. V dropped 0 bases and J dropped 7; count of bases not matched to a gene: 2. From germline, CDR1 is LNHDA and CDR2 SQIVND (reference sequence). The CDR3 has 15 amino acids. CDR3 in DNA: TGTGCCAGTAGTATAGATGGACAGGGGGGTGAAAAACTGTTTTTT. Translating it yields CASSIDGQGGEKLFF.

CDR3 residues: CASSQGGQGRTGELFF. The CDR3 DNA reads as TGCGCCAGCAGCCAAGGGGGACAGGGTCGTACCGGGGAGCTGTTTTTT. This sequence joins TRBV4-1 and TRBJ2-2; 9 bases match TRBD1. The CDR3 has 16 residues. J lost 5 bases, V lost 1 base, and 5 bases had no gene match. The V gene's germline CDR1 is MGHRA and CDR2 YSYEKL.

The chain recombines TRBV5-4 with TRBJ2-3; 8 bases map to TRBD1. The CDR3 spans 14 residues. V lost 6 bases to trimming and J lost 6 bases; unmatched junction nucleotides: 9. CDR1 is SGHNT and CDR2 is YYREEE in the germline V gene (reference sequence). The CDR3 sequence is CASTGTGPWDTQYF. The DNA of the CDR3 is TGTGCCAGCACCGGGACAGGCCCTTGGGATACGCAGTATTTT.

CDR3 DNA: TGTGCCAGCAGTCCCTCGGGCAGGGTGTTTCGAAACACTGAAGCTTTCTTT. Protein sequence: CASSPSGRVFRNTEAFF. The V gene is TRBV28, the J gene TRBJ1-1, with D possibly matching TRBD1 (5 bases). The CDR3 is made up of 17 amino acids. Germline CDR1 and CDR2: MDHEN and SYDVKM. Between the trimmed V and J ends, which lost 5 bases and 2 bases, there was a span of 21 bases.

This clone was recorded once. The chain links TRBV30 to TRBJ1-2, with 9 bases aligning to TRBD1. The trim removed 7 bases at V and 4 bases at J, leaving 7 bases unmatched. The CDR3 length is 13 residues. CDR1 is GTSNPN, CDR2 SVGIG, per germline (reference sequence). The CDR3 coding sequence is TGTGCCTCCCGGACAGGGGTCCTCTATGGCTACACCTTC. It specifies CASRTGVLYGYTF.

The chain couples TRBV7-2 to TRBJ2-5, with D tentatively TRBD2 (6 bases). CDR1 is SGHTA and CDR2 is FQGNSA in the germline V gene. The length of the CDR3 is 13 residues. The V gene lost 1 base and the J gene lost 5 bases, with 8 bases spanning the gap. The CDR3 coding sequence is TGTGCCAGCAGCTTAGGCGGGGAGGAGACCCAGTACTTC. Its protein is CASSLGGEETQYF.

This chain links TRBV18 with TRBJ1-2; D unresolved. V lost 4 bases and J 6 bases, leaving 18 bases between the germline ends. Germline V gene sequence: CDR1 KGHSH, CDR2 LQKENI. This CDR3 contains 15 residues. CDR3 DNA sequence: TGTGCCAGCTCACACTCCCGAGGAGGAGACAATGGCTACACCTTC. Protein sequence: CASSHSRGGDNGYTF.

The CDR3 region has the DNA TGTGCCAGCAGTTGGCAGTCGTCCCACTACGAGCAGTACTTC. Amino acids: CASSWQSSHYEQYF. V gene TRBV27 combines with J gene TRBJ2-7; D gene uncertain. Trimming pared 4 bases from V and 3 bases from J, leaving 13 bases between. The V gene's germline CDR1 is MNHEY and CDR2 SMNVEV (reference sequence). This CDR3 is 14 amino acids long.

The CDR3 DNA sequence: TGTGCTAGTGGCCCAACCCAGGGGGCGCGAGCTTTCTTT. Protein sequence: CASGPTQGARAFF. The V call is TRBV12-5, the J call TRBJ1-1; the match to TRBD1 covers 8 bases. The junction had 10 bases not matched to a gene; V was cut back by 6 bases and J by 10 bases. This CDR3 region has 13 residues. Germline V gene data show CDR1 as LGHNT and CDR2 as FRNRAP.

The V and J genes are TRBV6-5 and TRBJ2-1, with D possibly TRBD1 on 5 matching bases. Looked up from germline, CDR1 is MNHEY and CDR2 is SVGAGI. Trimming shortened V by 2 bases and J by 5 bases, and 10 bases separated the two germline ends. The CDR3 runs 14 residues. The CDR3 loop reads CASSYQGGDNEQFF. For the CDR3, the DNA is TGTGCCAGCAGTTACCAGGGTGGTGACAATGAGCAGTTCTTC.

The V gene is TRBV27, the J gene TRBJ1-1, with D possibly being TRBD1 (5 bases). V was pared by 3 bases and J by 6 bases, with 14 bases between. There are 14 residues in the CDR3. Germline V lookup: CDR1 MNHEY, CDR2 SMNVEV (reference sequence). The CDR3 reads CASSFSPGLAEAFF. The CDR3 DNA sequence: TGTGCCAGCAGTTTTTCCCCAGGGTTGGCTGAAGCTTTCTTT.

This chain links TRBV6-4 with TRBJ1-1; D unclear. In germline, CDR1 is MRHNA, CDR2 SNTAGT. This CDR3 spans 14 amino acids. V was clipped by 2 bases and J by 4 bases, with 11 bases between them. This CDR3 reads CASSDIVRRTEAFF. CDR3 coding DNA: TGTGCCAGCAGTGACATCGTCAGGCGCACTGAAGCTTTCTTT.

The J gene is TRBJ1-6, the V gene TRBV20-1; 8 bases map to TRBD1. V lost 3 bases to trimming and J lost 8 bases; unmatched junction nucleotides: 9. Germline-derived CDR1 and CDR2 are DFQATT and SNEGSKA (reference sequence). The CDR3 is 15 residues long. CDR3: CSASVQGAGDSPLHF. The CDR3 DNA follows: TGCAGTGCTAGTGTTCAGGGGGCTGGAGATTCACCCCTCCACTTT.

The CDR3 DNA reads as TGCAGGACGGGGGGGGACTATGGCTACACCTTC. This encodes CRTGGDYGYTF. V and J are TRBV20-1 and TRBJ1-2; perhaps TRBD1 as D (5 bases). In germline, CDR1 is DFQATT, CDR2 SNEGSKA (reference sequence). The CDR3 has 11 residues.

There are a few counts of this clone. V is TRBV11-3 and J is TRBJ2-7; 7 bases fit TRBD1. Losses at the gene ends were 5 bases for V and 0 bases for J; bases not matched to a gene: 7. There are 15 residues in the CDR3. Germline V gene sequence: CDR1 SGHNT, CDR2 YENEEA. This CDR3 is CASSPRQGRSYEQYF. The DNA for the CDR3 is TGTGCCAGCAGCCCCCGACAGGGCCGCTCCTACGAGCAGTACTTC.

The chain uses TRBV11-3 and TRBJ2-7; 9 bases map to TRBD1. The CDR3 totals 14 residues. Losses at the gene ends were 5 bases for V and 4 bases for J; bases not matched to a gene: 6. Germline CDR1 SGHNT, CDR2 YENEEA. The CDR3 reads CASSQTGGDYEQYF. The CDR3 DNA follows: TGTGCCAGCAGCCAGACAGGGGGGGATTACGAGCAGTACTTC.

V usage is TRBV5-4 and J usage is TRBJ2-1, with 8 bases that match TRBD2. The V gene's germline CDR1 is SGHNT and CDR2 YYREEE (reference sequence). The CDR3 contains 14 residues. J was trimmed by 4 bases and V by 4 bases; bases with no gene match: 4. In nucleotides, the CDR3 is TGTGCCAGCAGCACAGCGGGGGTATACAATGAGCAGTTCTTC. Protein sequence: CASSTAGVYNEQFF. The variable domain in full, completed from reference TRBV5-4 and TRBJ2-1, reads ETGVTQSPTHLIKTRGQQVTLRCSSQSGHNTVSWYQQALGQGPQFIFQYYREEENGRGNFPPRFSGLQFPNYSSELNVNALELDDSALYLCASSTAGVYNEQFFGPGTRLTVL.

The chain combines TRBV5-4 with TRBJ1-5, with TRBD1 matching over 7 bases. The CDR3 extends over 15 amino acids. The ends lost 4 bases at V and 3 bases at J; junction bases unmatched: 7. In germline, CDR1 is SGHNT, CDR2 YYREEE (reference sequence). CDR3 bases: TGTGCCAGCAGCCCAGGGGGGCAGGACAATCAGCCCCAGCATTTT. Translated, it gives CASSPGGQDNQPQHF.

CDR3 DNA: TGTGCCAGCAGTCTGACCGGGACAGGGGACTACGAGCAGTACTTC. Its protein is CASSLTGTGDYEQYF. V and J are TRBV28 and TRBJ2-7, with 10 bases aligning to TRBD1. Looked up from germline, CDR1 is MDHEN and CDR2 is SYDVKM. V lost 5 bases and J lost 3; bases outside the gene matches: 7. The CDR3 has 15 residues.

V is TRBV5-4 and J is TRBJ2-1; 10 bases match TRBD2. Germline CDR1 and CDR2: SGHNT and YYREEE (reference sequence). V was clipped by 0 bases and J by 4 bases; unmatched bases: 4. The CDR3 is 16 amino acids. CDR3 sequence (DNA): TGTGCCAGCAGCTTGGGGGCTAGCGGGGGTTACAATGAGCAGTTCTTC. This codes for CASSLGASGGYNEQFF.

The chain is built from TRBV13 and TRBJ2-2, with D unresolved. Between the trimmed V and J ends, which lost 4 bases and 5 bases, there was a span of 17 bases. This CDR3 is built from 16 residues. Germline assignment: CDR1 PRHDT and CDR2 FYEKMQ (reference sequence). The CDR3 reads CASSSFLRLRTGELFF. The CDR3 DNA sequence: TGTGCCAGCAGCTCATTCCTGCGACTTCGGACCGGGGAGCTGTTTTTT. Complete variable domain (other parts from reference TRBV13 and TRBJ2-2): AAGVIQSPRHLIKEKRETATLKCYPIPRHDTVYWYQQGPGQDPQFLISFYEKMQSDKGSIPDRFSAQQFSDYHSELNMSSLELGDSALYFCASSSFLRLRTGELFFGEGSRLTVL.

This clone has just one count. The chain links TRBV7-6 to TRBJ1-3; D might be TRBD1 (5 bases). This CDR3 region has 15 residues. The germline V and J ends were trimmed by 5 bases and 0 bases, with 11 bases remaining between them. Germline-derived CDR1 and CDR2 are SGHVS and FNYEAQ. CDR3 region: CASSEGHYSGNTIYF. As DNA, the CDR3 is TGTGCCAGCAGCGAAGGACATTACTCTGGAAACACCATATATTTT.